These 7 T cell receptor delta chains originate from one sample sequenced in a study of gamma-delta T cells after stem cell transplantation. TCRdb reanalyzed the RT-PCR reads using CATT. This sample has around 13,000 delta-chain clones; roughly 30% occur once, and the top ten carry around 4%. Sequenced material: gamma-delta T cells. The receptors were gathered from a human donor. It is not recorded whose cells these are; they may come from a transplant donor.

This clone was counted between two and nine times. The CDR3 is CACDTRLTGGYWWDTRQMFF. In DNA, the CDR3 is TGTGCCTGTGACACGAGGCTTACTGGGGGATATTGGTGGGACACCCGACAGATGTTTTTC. The gene calls are TRDV2 and TRDJ3, with 11 bases identical to TRDD3. The CDR3 runs 20 residues. The J segment lost 4 bases and the V segment lost 1 base, leaving 11 bases of the junction unmatched. CDR1 and CDR2 from the germline V gene are GEAIGNYY and EKD.

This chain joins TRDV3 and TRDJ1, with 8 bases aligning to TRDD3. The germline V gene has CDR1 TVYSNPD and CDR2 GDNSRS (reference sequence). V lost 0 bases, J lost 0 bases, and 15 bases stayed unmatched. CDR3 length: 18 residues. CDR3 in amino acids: CAFRFTDWGSPYTDKLIF. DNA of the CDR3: TGTGCCTTTAGGTTCACTGACTGGGGGTCACCGTACACCGATAAACTCATCTTT. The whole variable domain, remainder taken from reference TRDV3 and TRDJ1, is CDKVTQSSPDQTVASGSEVVLLCTYDTVYSNPDLFWYRIRPDYSFQFVFYGDNSRSEGADFTQGRFSVKHILTQKAFHLVISPVRTEDSATYYCAFRFTDWGSPYTDKLIFGKGTRVTVEP.

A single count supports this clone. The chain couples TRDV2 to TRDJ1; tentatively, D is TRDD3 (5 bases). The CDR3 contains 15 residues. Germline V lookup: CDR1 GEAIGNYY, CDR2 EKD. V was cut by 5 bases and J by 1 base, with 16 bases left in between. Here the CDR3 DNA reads TGTGCCTGTGGGTGCCGGGGACTGTTCACCGATAAACTCATCTTT. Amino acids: CACGCRGLFTDKLIF.

The CDR3 bases are TGTGCCTGTGAGGAACTGGGGGATCCGCGGCGCACCGATAAACTCATCTTT. Translation gives CACEELGDPRRTDKLIF. The V call is TRDV2, the J call TRDJ1; 10 nucleotides agree with TRDD3. The CDR3 covers 17 residues. V lost 4 bases, J lost 1 base, and 11 bases stayed unmatched. CDR1 GEAIGNYY and CDR2 EKD come from the germline V gene.

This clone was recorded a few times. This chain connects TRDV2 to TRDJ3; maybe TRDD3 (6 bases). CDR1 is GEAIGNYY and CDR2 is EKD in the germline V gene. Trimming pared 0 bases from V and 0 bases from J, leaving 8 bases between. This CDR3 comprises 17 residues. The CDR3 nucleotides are TGTGCCTGTGACACCACTGGGAGCTCCTGGGACACCCGACAGATGTTTTTC. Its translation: CACDTTGSSWDTRQMFF.

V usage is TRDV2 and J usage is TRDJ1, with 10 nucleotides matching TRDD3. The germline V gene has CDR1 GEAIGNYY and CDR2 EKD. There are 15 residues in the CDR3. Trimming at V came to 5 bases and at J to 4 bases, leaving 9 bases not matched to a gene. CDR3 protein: CACVSTGGWGDKLIF. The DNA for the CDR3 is TGTGCCTGTGTCTCAACTGGGGGATGGGGCGATAAACTCATCTTT.

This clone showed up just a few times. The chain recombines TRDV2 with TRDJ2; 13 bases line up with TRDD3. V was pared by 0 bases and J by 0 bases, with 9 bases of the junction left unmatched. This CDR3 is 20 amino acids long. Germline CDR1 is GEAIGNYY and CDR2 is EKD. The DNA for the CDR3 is TGTGCCTGTGACACCGGATGTACTGGGGGATACGGAGCTTTGACAGCACAACTCTTCTTT. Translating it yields CACDTGCTGGYGALTAQLFF.